This T cell receptor beta chain was documented in a study of blood T cell repertoires in COVID-19. This clone was seen more than once but under ten times. CDR1 is DFQATT, CDR2 SNEGSKA, per germline (reference sequence). J was trimmed by 3 bases and V by 3 bases; bases with no gene match: 7. The CDR3 extends over 15 amino acids. Per the original data handling: Nucleated cell counts were estimated from reference gene primer amplification. The table came from immunoSEQ multiplex PCR; TCRdb's copy has only in-frame clones and leaves some out. Clonal size and the V and J genes are those of that table, whereas D and trimming came from the DNA. The sample contains tens of thousands of clones, around 92% of which appear only once.

The receptor comes from a woman in her thirties or forties with active or convalescent COVID-19. V gene TRBV20-1 combines with J gene TRBJ1-5, with TRBD1 identical over 8 bases. What was sequenced was peripheral blood. The CDR3 sequence: CSASRQGALNQPQHF. CDR3 nucleotides: TGCAGTGCTAGTCGGCAGGGGGCCCTCAATCAGCCCCAGCATTTT.